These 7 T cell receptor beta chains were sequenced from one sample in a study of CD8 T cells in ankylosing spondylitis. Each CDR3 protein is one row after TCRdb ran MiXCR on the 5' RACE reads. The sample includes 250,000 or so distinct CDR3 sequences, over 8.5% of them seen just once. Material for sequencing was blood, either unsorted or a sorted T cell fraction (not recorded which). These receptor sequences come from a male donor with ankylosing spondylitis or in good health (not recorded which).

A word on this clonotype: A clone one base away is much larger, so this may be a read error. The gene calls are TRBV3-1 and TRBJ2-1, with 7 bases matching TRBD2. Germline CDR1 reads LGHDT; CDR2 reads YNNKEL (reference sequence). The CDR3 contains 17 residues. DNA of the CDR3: TGTGCCAGCAGCCAAGACTCGGGCACTAGCGCCAACAATGAGCAGATCTTC. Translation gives CASSQDSGTSANNEQIF.

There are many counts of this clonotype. This CDR3 is CSARYKLETQYF. In DNA form, the CDR3 reads TGCAGTGCTAGGTATAAGTTGGAGACCCAGTACTTC. The chain uses TRBV20-1 and TRBJ2-5; D unclear. Germline V gene lookup returns CDR1 DFQATT and CDR2 SNEGSKA (reference sequence). The CDR3 is made up of 12 amino acids. V was clipped by 3 bases and J by 5 bases, with 10 bases between them.

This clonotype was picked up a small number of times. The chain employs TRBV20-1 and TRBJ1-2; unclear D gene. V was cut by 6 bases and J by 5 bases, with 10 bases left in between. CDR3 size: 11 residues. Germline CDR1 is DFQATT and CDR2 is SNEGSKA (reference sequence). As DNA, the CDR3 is TGCAGTGCCGGGCTCGGGTATGGCTACACCTTC. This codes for CSAGLGYGYTF.

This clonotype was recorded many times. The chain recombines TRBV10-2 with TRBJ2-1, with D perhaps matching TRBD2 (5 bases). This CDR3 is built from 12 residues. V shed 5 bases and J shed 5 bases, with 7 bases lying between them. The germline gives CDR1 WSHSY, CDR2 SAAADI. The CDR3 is CASSRLHNEQFF. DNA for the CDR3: TGCGCCAGCAGTAGACTACACAATGAGCAGTTCTTC.

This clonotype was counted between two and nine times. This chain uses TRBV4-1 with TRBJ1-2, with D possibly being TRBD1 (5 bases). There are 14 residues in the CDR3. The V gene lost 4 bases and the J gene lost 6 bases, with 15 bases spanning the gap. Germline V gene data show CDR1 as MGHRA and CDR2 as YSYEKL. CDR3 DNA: TGCGCCAGCAGCCCGACCCTCACACAGGATGGCTACACCTTC. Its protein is CASSPTLTQDGYTF.

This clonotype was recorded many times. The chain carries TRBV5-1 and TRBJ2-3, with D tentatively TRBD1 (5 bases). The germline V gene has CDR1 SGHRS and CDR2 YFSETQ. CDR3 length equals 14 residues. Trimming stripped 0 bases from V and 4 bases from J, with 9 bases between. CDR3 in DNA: TGCGCCAGCAGCTTGGGACAGACGGCAGATACGCAGTATTTT. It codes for CASSLGQTADTQYF. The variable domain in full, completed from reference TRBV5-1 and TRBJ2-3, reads KAGVTQTPRYLIKTRGQQVTLSCSPISGHRSVSWYQQTPGQGLQFLFEYFSETQRNKGNFPGRFSGRQFSNSRSEMNVSTLELGDSALYLCASSLGQTADTQYFGPGTRLTVL.

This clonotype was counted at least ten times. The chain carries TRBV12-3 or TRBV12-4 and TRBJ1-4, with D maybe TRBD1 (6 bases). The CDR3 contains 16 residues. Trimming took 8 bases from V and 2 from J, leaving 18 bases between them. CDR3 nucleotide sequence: TGTGCCAGCCGTACTCGAGGGGGTGGTACTAATGAAAAACTGTTTTTT. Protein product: CASRTRGGGTNEKLFF.